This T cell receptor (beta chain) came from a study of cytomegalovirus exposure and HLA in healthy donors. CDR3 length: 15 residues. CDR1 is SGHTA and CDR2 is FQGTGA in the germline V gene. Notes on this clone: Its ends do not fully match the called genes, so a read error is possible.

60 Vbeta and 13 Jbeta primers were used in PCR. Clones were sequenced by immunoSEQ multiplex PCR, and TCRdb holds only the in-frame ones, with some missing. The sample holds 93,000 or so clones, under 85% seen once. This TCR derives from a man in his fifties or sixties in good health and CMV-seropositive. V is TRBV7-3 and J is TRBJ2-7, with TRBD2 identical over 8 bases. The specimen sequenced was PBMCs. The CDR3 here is CSSSLTSGSIYEQYF. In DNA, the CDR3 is TGTTCCAGCAGCTTAACCAGCGGGAGCATCTACGAGCAGTACTTC.